Presented here are 12 T cell receptor beta chains from one specimen sequenced in a study of cytomegalovirus exposure and HLA in healthy donors. Amplification used 60 Vbeta primers and 13 Jbeta primers. Profiled with immunoSEQ multiplex PCR; TCRdb holds only in-frame clones, not every one. The sample lists about 170,000 clones; over 70% were seen once. Sequencing was performed on PBMCs. The source of these receptors is a boy between 2 and 15 years old in good health and CMV-seronegative.

V is TRBV11-3 and J is TRBJ2-2, with D maybe TRBD1 (6 bases). The CDR3 has 15 amino acids. Per germline, CDR1 SGHNT and CDR2 YENEEA. The ends were cut back, 0 bases at V and 4 bases at J, with 9 bases in the middle. The CDR3 is CASSLDGGRTGELFF. As DNA, the CDR3 is TGTGCCAGCAGCTTAGATGGGGGCCGCACCGGGGAGCTGTTTTTT.

This chain joins TRBV30 and TRBJ2-7, with 9 bases fitting TRBD2. CDR1 and CDR2 (germline): GTSNPN, SVGIG (reference sequence). CDR3 length: 15 amino acids. The junction had 9 bases not matched to a gene; V was cut back by 3 bases and J by 3 bases. CDR3 DNA: TGTGCCTGGAGCGTAAATAGCGGGAGTAGCTACGAGCAGTACTTC. As protein: CAWSVNSGSSYEQYF.

On this clone itself: A read error may account for a junction end that differs from germline. The chain employs TRBV10-3 and TRBJ2-5; maybe TRBD1 (5 bases). In germline, CDR1 is ENHRY, CDR2 SYGVKD. The CDR3 sequence is 12 residues long. For the CDR3, the DNA is TGTGCCATCAGCGGCGGACAAGAGGCCCAGTACTTC. Its translation: CAISGGQEAQYF.

The CDR3 loop reads CASSLDFNNEQFF. CDR3 DNA: TGCGCCAGCAGCTTGGACTTTAACAATGAGCAGTTCTTC. The chain combines TRBV5-1 with TRBJ2-1, with D unclear. The V and J ends lost 0 bases and 5 bases respectively, with 6 bases between them. The germline V gene has CDR1 SGHRS and CDR2 YFSETQ. The CDR3 is made up of 13 amino acids.

The CDR3 DNA is TGTGCCAGCAGTCCGGCAACGGGTCGGGAGACCCAGTACTTC. Translating gives CASSPATGRETQYF. This chain joins TRBV27 and TRBJ2-5; D call uncertain. The CDR3 consists of 14 residues. CDR1 is MNHEY and CDR2 is SMNVEV in the germline V gene (reference sequence). Trimming took off 5 bases at V and 5 bases at J, with 15 bases between the two ends.

In its sample, this clone was seen a few times. V and J are TRBV25-1 and TRBJ1-2; 7 nucleotides align to TRBD1. Trimming removed 6 bases from V and 6 bases from J; junction bases left unmatched: 13. The CDR3 sequence is 15 residues long. Looked up from germline, CDR1 is MGHDK and CDR2 is SYGVNS. The CDR3 DNA sequence: TGTGCCAGCAGCCCGCGTACAGGGGTATTGAATGGCTACACCTTC. Translated: CASSPRTGVLNGYTF.

The CDR3, as DNA: TGTGCCAGCAGTTTAAGGGGCCCCGCCGATGAGCAGTTCTTC. This encodes CASSLRGPADEQFF. V and J are TRBV28 and TRBJ2-1; maybe TRBD1 (5 bases). Trimming left V 2 bases short and J 8 bases short, with 13 bases between. The CDR3 spans 14 residues. Germline CDR1 MDHEN, CDR2 SYDVKM.

The rearrangement links TRBV25-1 to TRBJ1-1; no definite D call. V gave up 4 bases and J gave up 6 bases, with 21 bases separating them. Germline V gene data show CDR1 as MGHDK and CDR2 as SYGVNS. This CDR3 contains 16 residues. The CDR3 DNA follows: TGTGCCAGCAGTGCCCCGACTAATCTGGGTTACGCTGAAGCTTTCTTT. Residues: CASSAPTNLGYAEAFF.

This clone appeared a few times. The chain has TRBV27 and TRBJ1-2, with 8 bases lining up with TRBD1. The germline CDR1 and CDR2 sequences are MNHEY and SMNVEV (reference sequence). The CDR3 is made up of 16 amino acids. Unmatched junction bases numbered 8, after V lost 5 bases and J lost 0 bases. The CDR3 loop is CASSPWGTGSNYGYTF. CDR3 in DNA: TGTGCCAGCAGTCCGTGGGGGACAGGTTCTAACTATGGCTACACCTTC.

The chain combines TRBV30 with TRBJ1-1, with TRBD1 matching over 10 bases. The CDR3 covers 21 residues. V shed 0 bases and J 4 bases; nucleotides not matched to a gene: 23. CDR1 and CDR2 from the germline V gene are GTSNPN and SVGIG (reference sequence). CDR3 loop: CAWSVPPPRQGAPPRGTEAFF. The CDR3 nucleotides are TGTGCCTGGAGTGTACCCCCCCCGCGACAGGGGGCGCCCCCCCGGGGCACTGAAGCTTTCTTT.

CDR3 residues: CAISDSQGYGYTF. The DNA of the CDR3 is TGTGCCATCAGTGATTCACAGGGCTATGGCTACACCTTC. The chain is built from TRBV10-3 and TRBJ1-2, with a tentative D call TRBD1 (6 bases). This CDR3 comprises 13 residues. Trimming cost V 3 bases and J 4 bases, with 9 bases left between them. Germline V gene lookup returns CDR1 ENHRY and CDR2 SYGVKD.

The chain couples TRBV15 to TRBJ1-5; TRBD1 aligns across 8 bases. CDR3 size: 14 residues. Germline V gene sequence: CDR1 LNHNV, CDR2 YYDKDF (reference sequence). V shed 0 bases, J shed 7 bases, and the junction held 2 bases outside the gene matches. The CDR3 loop is CATSRDRGHQPQHF. CDR3 bases: TGTGCCACCAGCAGAGACAGGGGGCACCAGCCCCAGCATTTT.